A selection of T cell receptor beta chains follows, all from one sample in a study of blood T cell repertoires in COVID-19. The table came from immunoSEQ multiplex PCR; TCRdb's copy has only in-frame clones and leaves some out. The sample consists of some 96,000 clones, 80% to 95% of them appearing once. Sequencing was carried out using peripheral blood. The receptors shown here come from a man aged 50 to 60 with active COVID-19. The CDR3 runs from the conserved cysteine through the conserved F or W. The D gene is left open where the match is weak. Clone size appears in some rows only: once, few, many, or a class for an expanded clone.

V gene: TRBV7-7
J gene: TRBJ2-2
D gene: NA
clone size: NA
CDR3 DNA: TGTGCCAGCAGCTTAGTGCAGGGGATCACCGGGGAGCTGTTTTTT
CDR3 protein: CASSLVQGITGELFF

V gene: TRBV14
J gene: TRBJ1-6
D gene: NA
clone size: NA
CDR3 DNA: TGTGCCAGCAGCCAGTACTCAGGGAATTCACCCCTCCACTTT
CDR3 protein: CASSQYSGNSPLHF

V gene: TRBV9
J gene: TRBJ1-1
D gene: TRBD1
clone size: NA
CDR3 DNA: TGTGCCAGCAGCGGGGGACAGGGAGACACTGAAGCTTTCTTT
CDR3 protein: CASSGGQGDTEAFF

V gene: TRBV7-2
J gene: TRBJ1-2
D gene: TRBD1
clone size: NA
CDR3 DNA: TGTGCCAGCAACCCCAACGGTCGGACAGGGAAAGTTCATGGCTACACCTTC
CDR3 protein: CASNPNGRTGKVHGYTF

V gene: TRBV10-3
J gene: TRBJ2-2
D gene: TRBD1
clone size: NA
CDR3 DNA: TGTGCCGCCAGGGGGCTTAACACCGGGGAGCTGTTTTTT
CDR3 protein: CAARGLNTGELFF

V gene: TRBV27
J gene: TRBJ1-6
D gene: NA
clone size: NA
CDR3 DNA: TGTGCCAGCAGTTTTTTGCGGTCCCGGGATAATTCACCCCTCCACTTT
CDR3 protein: CASSFLRSRDNSPLHF

V gene: TRBV19
J gene: TRBJ2-2
D gene: TRBD2
clone size: once
CDR3 DNA: TGTGCCAGTAGCCGAATCCCTAGCGGGGGATACACCGGGGAGCTGTTTTTT
CDR3 protein: CASSRIPSGGYTGELFF

V gene: TRBV5-5
J gene: TRBJ2-1
D gene: TRBD1
clone size: NA
CDR3 DNA: TGTGCCAGCAGCTTTTCAGGGGGCTCCTACAATGAGCAGTTCTTC
CDR3 protein: CASSFSGGSYNEQFF

V gene: TRBV5-4
J gene: TRBJ2-1
D gene: TRBD2
clone size: NA
CDR3 DNA: TGTGCCAGCAGTATGACTAGCGGGAGATCCTACAATGAGCAGTTCTTC
CDR3 protein: CASSMTSGRSYNEQFF

V gene: TRBV11-3
J gene: TRBJ2-7
D gene: TRBD1
clone size: NA
CDR3 DNA: TGTGCCAGCAGCTTAGATCGCGGACAGGGGTCCGAGCAGTACTTC
CDR3 protein: CASSLDRGQGSEQYF

V gene: TRBV29-1
J gene: TRBJ2-3
D gene: TRBD2
clone size: NA
CDR3 DNA: TGCAGCGTTGGGGGGGGAACGCAGTATTTT
CDR3 protein: CSVGGGTQYF

V gene: TRBV18
J gene: TRBJ2-5
D gene: TRBD1
clone size: NA
CDR3 DNA: TGTGCCAGCTCACCTACAAATACAGGGGGCTGGGAGACCCAGTACTTC
CDR3 protein: CASSPTNTGGWETQYF

V gene: TRBV29-1
J gene: TRBJ2-1
D gene: TRBD2
clone size: NA
CDR3 DNA: TGCAGCGTTGAACGGGAGGGGATTGGCAATGAGCAGTTCTTC
CDR3 protein: CSVEREGIGNEQFF

V gene: TRBV2
J gene: TRBJ1-2
D gene: TRBD1
clone size: NA
CDR3 DNA: TGTGCCGGATGGACAGGGGGAACCGCCTGGCAGTATGGCTACACCTTC
CDR3 protein: CAGWTGGTAWQYGYTF

V gene: TRBV27
J gene: TRBJ2-4
D gene: NA
clone size: NA
CDR3 DNA: TGTGCCACTGTCGGGATCAGAGTAGCCAAAAACATTCAGTACTTC
CDR3 protein: CATVGIRVAKNIQYF

V gene: TRBV11-2
J gene: TRBJ2-1
D gene: TRBD2
clone size: NA
CDR3 DNA: TGTGCCAGCAGCTTAGGACTAGCGGGAGGGGAGCAGTTCTTC
CDR3 protein: CASSLGLAGGEQFF

V gene: TRBV2
J gene: TRBJ1-6
D gene: TRBD1
clone size: NA
CDR3 DNA: TGTGCCACTAGTGGTTCTAGGGACAGGTCCCATTCACCCCTCCACTTT
CDR3 protein: CATSGSRDRSHSPLHF

V gene: TRBV19
J gene: TRBJ2-1
D gene: TRBD1
clone size: NA
CDR3 DNA: TGTGCCAGTAGTATAGATGGACAGGGTCGGAATGAGCAGTTCTTC
CDR3 protein: CASSIDGQGRNEQFF

V gene: TRBV12-3/TRBV12-4
J gene: TRBJ1-2
D gene: NA
clone size: NA
CDR3 DNA: TGTGCCAGCAGCACTATGTCCAACTATGGCTACACCTTC
CDR3 protein: CASSTMSNYGYTF

V gene: TRBV6-6
J gene: TRBJ1-6
D gene: TRBD1
clone size: NA
CDR3 DNA: TGTGCCAGCAGTCAGGGGACAGATAATTCACCCCTCCACTTT
CDR3 protein: CASSQGTDNSPLHF

V gene: TRBV29-1
J gene: TRBJ2-7
D gene: NA
clone size: NA
CDR3 DNA: TGCAGCGTCATTTTACAGGGTGATACCTACGAGCAGTACTTC
CDR3 protein: CSVILQGDTYEQYF

V gene: TRBV19
J gene: TRBJ2-2
D gene: TRBD2
clone size: NA
CDR3 DNA: TGTGCCAGTAGTATAGGGGCCCGCGGGGGAGACACCGGGGAGCTGTTTTTT
CDR3 protein: CASSIGARGGDTGELFF

V gene: TRBV11-2
J gene: TRBJ2-7
D gene: TRBD1
clone size: NA
CDR3 DNA: TGTGCCAGCAGCTATCCGGGGACAGGGGCCGAGCAGTACTTC
CDR3 protein: CASSYPGTGAEQYF

V gene: TRBV19
J gene: TRBJ2-1
D gene: TRBD2
clone size: NA
CDR3 DNA: TGTGCCAGTAGTCGCGGGGGGGCAAATGAGCAGTTCTTC
CDR3 protein: CASSRGGANEQFF

V gene: TRBV19
J gene: TRBJ1-2
D gene: NA
clone size: NA
CDR3 DNA: TGTGCCAGCAAGCGGCAGTCCTGGGGCTACACCTTC
CDR3 protein: CASKRQSWGYTF

V gene: TRBV2
J gene: TRBJ2-3
D gene: NA
clone size: NA
CDR3 DNA: TGTGCCAGCAGGTGGGGGGGCAGCACAGATACGCAGTATTTT
CDR3 protein: CASRWGGSTDTQYF

V gene: TRBV6-1
J gene: TRBJ2-3
D gene: NA
clone size: NA
CDR3 DNA: TGTGCCAGCAGTGCGGACGGGAGCGACGGCACAGATACGCAGTATTTT
CDR3 protein: CASSADGSDGTDTQYF

V gene: TRBV5-1
J gene: TRBJ2-2
D gene: NA
clone size: NA
CDR3 DNA: TGCGCCAGCAGCGCGGAGGGGGCGCGAACCGGGGAGCTGTTTTTT
CDR3 protein: CASSAEGARTGELFF

V gene: TRBV6-6
J gene: TRBJ2-3
D gene: TRBD1
clone size: few
CDR3 DNA: TGTGCCAGCAGTCGAACCGGGACAGCTAGCACAGATACGCAGTATTTT
CDR3 protein: CASSRTGTASTDTQYF

V gene: TRBV12-3/TRBV12-4
J gene: TRBJ2-1
D gene: NA
clone size: NA
CDR3 DNA: TGTGCCAGCAGCTACCGACTAGAGCAGTTCTTC
CDR3 protein: CASSYRLEQFF

V gene: TRBV4-1
J gene: TRBJ2-5
D gene: NA
clone size: NA
CDR3 DNA: TGCGCCAGCAGCCACCCCCTCAGACAGAGGGGCGGGAAGACCCAGTACTTC
CDR3 protein: CASSHPLRQRGGKTQYF

V gene: TRBV30
J gene: TRBJ2-5
D gene: TRBD2
clone size: NA
CDR3 DNA: TGTGCCTGGAGGCCGGGACTAGCGGACCAAGAGACCCAGTACTTC
CDR3 protein: CAWRPGLADQETQYF

V gene: TRBV7-2
J gene: TRBJ1-5
D gene: NA
clone size: NA
CDR3 DNA: TGTGCCAGCAGCCGCGGTGGGGCAGGGAGCAATCAGCCCCAGCATTTT
CDR3 protein: CASSRGGAGSNQPQHF

V gene: TRBV9
J gene: TRBJ2-7
D gene: TRBD2
clone size: few
CDR3 DNA: TGTGCCAGCAGCGTAGCGGGACTAGGGACCTACGAGCAGTACTTC
CDR3 protein: CASSVAGLGTYEQYF

V gene: TRBV6-5
J gene: TRBJ2-7
D gene: TRBD1
clone size: NA
CDR3 DNA: TGTGCCAGCAGAACCGGGACAGAGGCCTACGAGCAGTACTTC
CDR3 protein: CASRTGTEAYEQYF

V gene: TRBV9
J gene: TRBJ2-3
D gene: NA
clone size: NA
CDR3 DNA: TGTGCCAGCAGCGACGACCGACAGGACGGCACAGATACGCAGTATTTT
CDR3 protein: CASSDDRQDGTDTQYF

V gene: TRBV6-1
J gene: TRBJ1-6
D gene: TRBD1
clone size: NA
CDR3 DNA: TGTGCCAGCAGTGAAGCCGGGACAGTCTATAATTCACCCCTCCACTTT
CDR3 protein: CASSEAGTVYNSPLHF

V gene: TRBV24-1
J gene: TRBJ2-3
D gene: TRBD2
clone size: NA
CDR3 DNA: TGTGCCACCAGTGACACCGGGACTAGCGGGAGAGGCACAGATACGCAGTATTTT
CDR3 protein: CATSDTGTSGRGTDTQYF

V gene: TRBV18
J gene: TRBJ1-6
D gene: NA
clone size: NA
CDR3 DNA: TGTGCCAGCTCACCCCCTAGCAGCTCCTATAATTCACCCCTCCACTTT
CDR3 protein: CASSPPSSSYNSPLHF

V gene: TRBV24-1
J gene: TRBJ1-5
D gene: TRBD1
clone size: NA
CDR3 DNA: TGTGCCACCAGTGATTCCTCGACAGGGACTAGCAATCAGCCCCAGCATTTT
CDR3 protein: CATSDSSTGTSNQPQHF

V gene: TRBV6-6
J gene: TRBJ2-5
D gene: TRBD2
clone size: NA
CDR3 DNA: TGTGCCAGCCTATACTTCTGGACTAGCGGAAGTCCGACCCAGTACTTC
CDR3 protein: CASLYFWTSGSPTQYF